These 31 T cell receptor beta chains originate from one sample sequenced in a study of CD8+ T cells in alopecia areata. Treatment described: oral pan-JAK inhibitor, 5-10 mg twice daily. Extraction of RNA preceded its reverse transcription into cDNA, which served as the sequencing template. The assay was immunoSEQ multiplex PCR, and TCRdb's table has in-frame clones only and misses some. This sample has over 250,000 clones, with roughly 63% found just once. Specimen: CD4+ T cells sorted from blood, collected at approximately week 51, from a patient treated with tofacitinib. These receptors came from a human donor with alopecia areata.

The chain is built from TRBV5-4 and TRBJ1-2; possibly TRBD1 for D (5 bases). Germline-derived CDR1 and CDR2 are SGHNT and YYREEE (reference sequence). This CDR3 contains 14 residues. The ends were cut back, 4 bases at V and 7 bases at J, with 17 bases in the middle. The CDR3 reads CASSGPRGESGYTF. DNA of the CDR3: TGTGCCAGCAGCGGACCTCGAGGGGAATCTGGCTACACCTTC.

The CDR3 coding sequence is TGTGCCTGGAGTGTAGGGGCCAAGGCTTTCTTT. Its translation: CAWSVGAKAFF. This chain uses TRBV30 with TRBJ1-1; possibly TRBD1 for D (5 bases). The V and J ends lost 0 bases and 11 bases respectively, with 10 bases between them. CDR3 size: 11 residues. The germline CDR1 and CDR2 sequences are GTSNPN and SVGIG (reference sequence).

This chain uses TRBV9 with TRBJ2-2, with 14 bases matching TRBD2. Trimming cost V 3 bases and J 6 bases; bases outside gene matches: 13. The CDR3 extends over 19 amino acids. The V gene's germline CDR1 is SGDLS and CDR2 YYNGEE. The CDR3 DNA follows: TGTGCCAGCAGCGCCCCATCGGGGACTAGCGGGGGAACGGCCGGGGAGCTGTTTTTT. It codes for CASSAPSGTSGGTAGELFF.

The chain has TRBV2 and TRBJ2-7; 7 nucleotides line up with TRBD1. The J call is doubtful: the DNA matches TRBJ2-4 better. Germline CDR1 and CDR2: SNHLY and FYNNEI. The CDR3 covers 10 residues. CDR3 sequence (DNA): TGTGCCTCAGGGGGAAACATTCAGTACTTC. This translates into CASGGNIQYF.

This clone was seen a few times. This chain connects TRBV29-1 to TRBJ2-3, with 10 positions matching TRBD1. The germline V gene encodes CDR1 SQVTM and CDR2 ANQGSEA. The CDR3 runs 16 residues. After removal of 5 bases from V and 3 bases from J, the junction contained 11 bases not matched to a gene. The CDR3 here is CSVNLRTGGWTDTQYF. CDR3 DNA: TGCAGCGTTAACCTCCGGACAGGGGGATGGACAGATACGCAGTATTTT.

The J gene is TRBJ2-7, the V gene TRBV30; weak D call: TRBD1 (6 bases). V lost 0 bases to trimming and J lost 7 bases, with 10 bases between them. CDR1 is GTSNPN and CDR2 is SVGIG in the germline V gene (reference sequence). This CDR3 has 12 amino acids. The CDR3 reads CAWSVGQWEQYF. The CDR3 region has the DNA TGTGCCTGGAGTGTAGGACAGTGGGAGCAGTACTTC.

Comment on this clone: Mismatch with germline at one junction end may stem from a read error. CDR3 sequence reads: CSGERGFGTDTQYF. CDR3 nucleotide sequence: TGCAGCGGTGAAAGGGGATTTGGCACAGATACGCAGTATTTT. V and J are TRBV29-1 and TRBJ2-3, with TRBD1 as a possible D gene (5 bases). Germline V gene sequence: CDR1 SQVTM, CDR2 ANQGSEA. There are 14 residues in the CDR3.

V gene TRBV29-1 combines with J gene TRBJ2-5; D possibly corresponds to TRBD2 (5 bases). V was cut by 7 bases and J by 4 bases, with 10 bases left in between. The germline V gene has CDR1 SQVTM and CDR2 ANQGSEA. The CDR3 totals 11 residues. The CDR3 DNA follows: TGCAGCGGGAGGCAGAGAGAGACCCAGTACTTC. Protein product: CSGRQRETQYF.

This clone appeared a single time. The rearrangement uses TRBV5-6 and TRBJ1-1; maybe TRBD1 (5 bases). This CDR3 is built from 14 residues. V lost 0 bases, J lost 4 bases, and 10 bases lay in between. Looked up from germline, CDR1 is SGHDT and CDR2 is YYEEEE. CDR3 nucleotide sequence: TGTGCCAGCAGCTTGGGAGGGGTAGTCACTGAAGCTTTCTTT. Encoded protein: CASSLGGVVTEAFF.

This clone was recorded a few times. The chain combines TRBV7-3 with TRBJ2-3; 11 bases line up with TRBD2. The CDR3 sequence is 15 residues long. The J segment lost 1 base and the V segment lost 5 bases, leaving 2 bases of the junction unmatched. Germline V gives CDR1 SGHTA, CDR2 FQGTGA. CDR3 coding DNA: TGTGCCAGCAGCCCGACTAGCGGGGGCACAGATACGCAGTATTTT. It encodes CASSPTSGGTDTQYF.

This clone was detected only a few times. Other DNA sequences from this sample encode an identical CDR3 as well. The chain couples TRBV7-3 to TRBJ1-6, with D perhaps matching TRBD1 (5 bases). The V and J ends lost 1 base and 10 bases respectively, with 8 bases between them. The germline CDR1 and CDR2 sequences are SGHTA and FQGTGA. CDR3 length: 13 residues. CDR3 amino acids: CASSLRRGSPLHF. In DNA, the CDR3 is TGTGCCAGCAGCTTAAGACGGGGGTCACCCCTCCACTTT.

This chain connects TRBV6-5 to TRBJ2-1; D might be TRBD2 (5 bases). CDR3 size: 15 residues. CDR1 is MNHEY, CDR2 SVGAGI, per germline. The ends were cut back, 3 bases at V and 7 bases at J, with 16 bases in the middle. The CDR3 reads CASSYATAPGNEQFF. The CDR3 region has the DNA TGTGCCAGCAGTTATGCGACTGCCCCGGGAAATGAGCAGTTCTTC.

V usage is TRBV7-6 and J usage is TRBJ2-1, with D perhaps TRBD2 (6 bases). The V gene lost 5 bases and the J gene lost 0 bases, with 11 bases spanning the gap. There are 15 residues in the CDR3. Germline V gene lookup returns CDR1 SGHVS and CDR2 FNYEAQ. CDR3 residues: CASSRDFSSYNEQFF. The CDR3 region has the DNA TGTGCCAGCAGCCGGGACTTTAGCTCCTACAATGAGCAGTTCTTC.

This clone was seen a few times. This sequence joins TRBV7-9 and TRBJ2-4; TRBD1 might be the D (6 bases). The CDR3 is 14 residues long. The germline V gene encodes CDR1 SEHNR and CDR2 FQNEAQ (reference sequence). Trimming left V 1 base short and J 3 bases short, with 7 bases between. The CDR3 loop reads CASSLEGGKNIQYF. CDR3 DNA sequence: TGTGCCAGCAGCTTAGAAGGGGGCAAAAACATTCAGTACTTC.

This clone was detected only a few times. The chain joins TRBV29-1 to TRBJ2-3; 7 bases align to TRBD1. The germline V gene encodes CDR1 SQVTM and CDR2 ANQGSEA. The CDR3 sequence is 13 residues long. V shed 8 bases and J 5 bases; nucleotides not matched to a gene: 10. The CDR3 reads CSSPGPGGDTQYF. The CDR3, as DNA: TGCAGCTCCCCGGGCCCAGGGGGAGATACGCAGTATTTT.

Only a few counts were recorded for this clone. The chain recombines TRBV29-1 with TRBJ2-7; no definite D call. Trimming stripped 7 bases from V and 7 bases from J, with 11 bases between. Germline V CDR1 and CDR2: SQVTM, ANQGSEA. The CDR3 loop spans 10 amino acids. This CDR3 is CSAQSTEQYF. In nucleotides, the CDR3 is TGCAGCGCCCAAAGTACGGAGCAGTACTTC.

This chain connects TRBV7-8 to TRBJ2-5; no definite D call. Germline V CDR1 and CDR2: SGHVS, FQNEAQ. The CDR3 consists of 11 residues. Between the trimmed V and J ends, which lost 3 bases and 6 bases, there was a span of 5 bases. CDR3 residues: CASSFSKTQYF. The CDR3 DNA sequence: TGTGCCAGCAGCTTTTCTAAGACCCAGTACTTC.

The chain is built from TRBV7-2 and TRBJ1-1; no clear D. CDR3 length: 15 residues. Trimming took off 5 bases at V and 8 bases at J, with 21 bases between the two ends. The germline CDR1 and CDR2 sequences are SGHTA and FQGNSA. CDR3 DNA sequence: TGTGCCAGCAGCCCAGTCCGCTTAGTGGTGACAGAAGCTTTCTTT. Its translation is CASSPVRLVVTEAFF.

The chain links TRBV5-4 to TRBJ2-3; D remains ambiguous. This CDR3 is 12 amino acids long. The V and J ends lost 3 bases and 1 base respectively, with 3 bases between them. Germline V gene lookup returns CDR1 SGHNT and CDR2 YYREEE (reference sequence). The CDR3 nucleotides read TGTGCCAGCAGCTCCCGCACAGATACGCAGTATTTT. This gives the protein CASSSRTDTQYF.

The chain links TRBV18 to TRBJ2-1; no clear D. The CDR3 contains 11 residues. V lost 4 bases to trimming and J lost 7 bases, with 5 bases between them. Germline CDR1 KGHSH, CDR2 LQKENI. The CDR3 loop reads CASSLANEQFF. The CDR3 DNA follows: TGTGCCAGCTCACTCGCAAATGAGCAGTTCTTC.

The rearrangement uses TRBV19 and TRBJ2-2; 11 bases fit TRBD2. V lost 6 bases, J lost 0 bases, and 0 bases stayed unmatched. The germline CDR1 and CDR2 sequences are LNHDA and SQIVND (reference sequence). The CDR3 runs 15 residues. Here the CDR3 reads CASRTSGANTGELFF. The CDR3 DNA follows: TGTGCCAGTAGGACTAGCGGGGCGAACACCGGGGAGCTGTTTTTT.

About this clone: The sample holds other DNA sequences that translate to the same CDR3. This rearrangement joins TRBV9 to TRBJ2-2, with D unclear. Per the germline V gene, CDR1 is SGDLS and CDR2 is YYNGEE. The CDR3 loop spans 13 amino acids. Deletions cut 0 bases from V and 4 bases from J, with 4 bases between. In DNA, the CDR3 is TGTGCCAGCAGCGTAGACGGCACCGGGGAGCTGTTTTTT. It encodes CASSVDGTGELFF.

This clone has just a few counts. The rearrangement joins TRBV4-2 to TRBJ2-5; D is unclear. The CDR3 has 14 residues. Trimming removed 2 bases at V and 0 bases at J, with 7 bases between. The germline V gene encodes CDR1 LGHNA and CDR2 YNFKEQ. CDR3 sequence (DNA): TGTGCCAGCAGCCAAAGACTGAACCAAGAGACCCAGTACTTC. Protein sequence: CASSQRLNQETQYF.

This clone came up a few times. The CDR3 spells CASSRGQGNTIYF. The DNA of the CDR3 is TGTGCCAGCAGCCGCGGACAGGGTAACACCATATATTTT. The chain recombines TRBV6-5 with TRBJ1-3, with 8 bases that match TRBD1. The junction had 5 bases not matched to a gene; V was cut back by 6 bases and J by 7 bases. The length of the CDR3 is 13 residues. In germline, CDR1 is MNHEY, CDR2 SVGAGI.

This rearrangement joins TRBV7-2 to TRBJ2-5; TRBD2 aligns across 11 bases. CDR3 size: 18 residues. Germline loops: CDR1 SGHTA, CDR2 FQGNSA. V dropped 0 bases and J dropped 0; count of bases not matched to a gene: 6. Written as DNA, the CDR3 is TGTGCCAGCAGCTTAGCGTCTAGCGGGGGGCCATACCAAGAGACCCAGTACTTC. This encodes CASSLASSGGPYQETQYF.

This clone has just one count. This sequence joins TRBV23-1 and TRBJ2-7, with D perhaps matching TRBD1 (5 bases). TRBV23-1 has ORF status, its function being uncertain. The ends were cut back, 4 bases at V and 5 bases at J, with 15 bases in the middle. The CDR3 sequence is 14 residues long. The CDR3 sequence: CASSPGHFHHEQYF. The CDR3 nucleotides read TGCGCCAGCAGTCCCGGACACTTCCATCACGAGCAGTACTTC.

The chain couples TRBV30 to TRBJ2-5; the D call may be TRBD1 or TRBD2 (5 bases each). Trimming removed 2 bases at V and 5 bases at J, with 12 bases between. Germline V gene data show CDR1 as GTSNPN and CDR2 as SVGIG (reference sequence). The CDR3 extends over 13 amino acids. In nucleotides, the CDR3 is TGTGCCTGGAGTTGGCCTGAGGGGGAGACCCAGTACTTC. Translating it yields CAWSWPEGETQYF.

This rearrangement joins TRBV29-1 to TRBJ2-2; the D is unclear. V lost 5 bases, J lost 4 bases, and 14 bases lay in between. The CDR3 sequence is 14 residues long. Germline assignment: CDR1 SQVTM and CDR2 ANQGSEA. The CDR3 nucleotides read TGCAGCGTTCACACAGAGATACCCACCGGGGAGCTGTTTTTT. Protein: CSVHTEIPTGELFF.

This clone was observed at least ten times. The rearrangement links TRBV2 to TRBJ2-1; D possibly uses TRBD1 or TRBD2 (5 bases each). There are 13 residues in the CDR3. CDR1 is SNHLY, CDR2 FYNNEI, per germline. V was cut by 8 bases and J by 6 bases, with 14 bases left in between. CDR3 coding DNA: TGTGCCAGCTGTTTAGCAGGGACCAATGAGCAGTTCTTC. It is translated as CASCLAGTNEQFF.

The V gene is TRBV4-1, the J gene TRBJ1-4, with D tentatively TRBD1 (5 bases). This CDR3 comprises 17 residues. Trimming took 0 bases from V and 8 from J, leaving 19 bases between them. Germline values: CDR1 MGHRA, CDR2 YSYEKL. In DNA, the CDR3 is TGCGCCAGCAGCCAAGAAGGTCCCGGGGCCGCGGGGGAAAAACTGTTTTTT. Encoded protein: CASSQEGPGAAGEKLFF.

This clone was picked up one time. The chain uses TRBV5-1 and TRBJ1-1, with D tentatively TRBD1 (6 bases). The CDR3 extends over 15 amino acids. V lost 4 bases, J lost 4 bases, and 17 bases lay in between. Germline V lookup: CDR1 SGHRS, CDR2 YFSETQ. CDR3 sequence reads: CASSLSRGRGTEAFF. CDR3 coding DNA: TGCGCCAGCAGCCTGTCTCGGGGGCGCGGCACTGAAGCTTTCTTT. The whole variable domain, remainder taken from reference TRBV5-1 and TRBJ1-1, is KAGVTQTPRYLIKTRGQQVTLSCSPISGHRSVSWYQQTPGQGLQFLFEYFSETQRNKGNFPGRFSGRQFSNSRSEMNVSTLELGDSALYLCASSLSRGRGTEAFFGQGTRLTVV.